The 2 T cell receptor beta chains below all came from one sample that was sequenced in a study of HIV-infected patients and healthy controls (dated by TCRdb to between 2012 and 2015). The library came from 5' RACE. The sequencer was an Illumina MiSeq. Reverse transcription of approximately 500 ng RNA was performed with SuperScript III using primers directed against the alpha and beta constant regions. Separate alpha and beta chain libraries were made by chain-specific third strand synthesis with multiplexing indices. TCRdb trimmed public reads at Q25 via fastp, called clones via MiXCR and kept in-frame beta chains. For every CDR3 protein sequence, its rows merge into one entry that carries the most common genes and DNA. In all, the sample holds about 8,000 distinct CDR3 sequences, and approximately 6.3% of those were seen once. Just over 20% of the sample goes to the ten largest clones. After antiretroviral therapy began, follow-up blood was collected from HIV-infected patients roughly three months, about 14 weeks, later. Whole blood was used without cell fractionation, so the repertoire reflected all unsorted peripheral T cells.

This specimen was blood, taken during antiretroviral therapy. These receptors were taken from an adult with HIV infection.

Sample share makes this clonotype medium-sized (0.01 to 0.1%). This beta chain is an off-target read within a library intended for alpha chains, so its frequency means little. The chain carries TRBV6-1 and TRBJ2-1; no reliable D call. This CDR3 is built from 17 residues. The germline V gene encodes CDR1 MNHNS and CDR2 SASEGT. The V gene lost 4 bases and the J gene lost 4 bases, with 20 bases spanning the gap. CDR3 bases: TGTGCCAGCAGTGGGGTCGAATTCTCGGTATTTTACAATGAGCAGTTCTTC. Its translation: CASSGVEFSVFYNEQFF.

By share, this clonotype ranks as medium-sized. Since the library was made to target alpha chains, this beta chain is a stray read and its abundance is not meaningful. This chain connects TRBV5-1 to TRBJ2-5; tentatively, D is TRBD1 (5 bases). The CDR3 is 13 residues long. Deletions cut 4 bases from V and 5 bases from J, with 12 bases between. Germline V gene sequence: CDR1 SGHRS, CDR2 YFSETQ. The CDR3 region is CASSRQGWETQYF. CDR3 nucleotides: TGCGCCAGCAGCCGCCAGGGTTGGGAGACCCAGTACTTC.